These 27 T cell receptor beta chains came from one sample sequenced in a study of technical replicates of blood from a handful of donors. Clones were sequenced by immunoSEQ multiplex PCR, and TCRdb holds only the in-frame ones, with some missing. The sample consists of 80,000 or so clones, under 99% of them appearing once. Sequencing input: T cells isolated from PBMCs. Source of these receptors: a human donor in good health.

The chain carries TRBV10-1 and TRBJ2-1; 7 nucleotides align to TRBD2. The ends lost 3 bases at V and 6 bases at J; junction bases unmatched: 5. Germline V gene data show CDR1 as WNHNN and CDR2 as SYGVQD (reference sequence). This CDR3 comprises 14 residues. The CDR3 DNA reads as TGCGCCAGCAGTGAAGGGCGGGAGCTCAATGAGCAGTTCTTC. Translated: CASSEGRELNEQFF.

The V call is TRBV4-1, the J call TRBJ2-7; D not certain. V shed 7 bases and J shed 1 base, with 14 bases lying between them. The germline V gene has CDR1 MGHRA and CDR2 YSYEKL. The CDR3 consists of 14 residues. The CDR3 sequence: CASKSFSLSYEQYF. CDR3 coding DNA: TGCGCCAGCAAGTCGTTTAGCTTGTCCTACGAGCAGTACTTC.

The DNA of the CDR3 is TGTGCCAGCAGCTCGCACTGGCGGGAGGGCCACGAGCAGTACTTC. Translation: CASSSHWREGHEQYF. The chain has TRBV11-2 and TRBJ2-7, with 9 bases lining up with TRBD2. Germline V CDR1 and CDR2: SGHAT, FQNNGV. Trimming removed 4 bases from V and 5 bases from J; junction bases left unmatched: 9. The CDR3 consists of 15 residues.

The chain joins TRBV7-9 to TRBJ2-1; tentative D call: TRBD1 (5 bases). V dropped 5 bases and J dropped 3 bases, with 8 bases sitting between them. The CDR3 covers 13 residues. From germline, CDR1 is SEHNR and CDR2 FQNEAQ (reference sequence). The CDR3 region is CASSKGNYNEQFF. The CDR3, as DNA: TGTGCCAGCAGCAAGGGGAACTACAATGAGCAGTTCTTC. The whole variable domain, filled in from reference TRBV7-9 and TRBJ2-1, reads DTGVSQNPRHKITKRGQNVTFRCDPISEHNRLYWYRQTLGQGPEFLTYFQNEAQLEKSRLLSDRFSAERPKGSFSTLEIQRTEQGDSAMYLCASSKGNYNEQFFGPGTRLTVL.

This rearrangement joins TRBV9 to TRBJ1-2, with D hard to call. The CDR3 sequence is 14 residues long. Germline-derived CDR1 and CDR2 are SGDLS and YYNGEE. Trimming shortened V by 1 base and J by 8 bases, and 15 bases separated the two germline ends. CDR3 DNA: TGTGCCAGCAGCGTACCAGGTTCGGCGGGGGGCTACACCTTC. This codes for CASSVPGSAGGYTF.

This clone has only one observation. CDR3 residues: CASSEGLRYEQYF. CDR3 DNA sequence: TGTGCCAGCAGTGAGGGACTGCGATACGAGCAGTACTTC. This chain connects TRBV2 to TRBJ2-7, with D perhaps TRBD2 (6 bases). The V end lost 3 bases, the J end lost 4 bases, and 10 bases lay between the germline ends. The length of the CDR3 is 13 residues. Germline CDR1 is SNHLY and CDR2 is FYNNEI.

V usage is TRBV7-8 and J usage is TRBJ2-1; 9 positions match TRBD2. V was pared by 5 bases and J by 4 bases, with 3 bases of the junction left unmatched. CDR1 and CDR2 from the germline V gene are SGHVS and FQNEAQ. The length of the CDR3 is 14 residues. Here the CDR3 reads CASSPAGGYNEQFF. CDR3 DNA: TGTGCCAGCAGCCCGGCGGGAGGGTACAATGAGCAGTTCTTC.

This chain connects TRBV7-9 to TRBJ1-1, with D uncertain. Trimming pared 5 bases from V and 3 bases from J, leaving 10 bases between. CDR1 and CDR2 from the germline V gene are SEHNR and FQNEAQ (reference sequence). CDR3 length: 13 amino acids. The CDR3 sequence: CASSLNRDTEAFF. CDR3 nucleotide sequence: TGTGCCAGCAGCCTGAACCGGGACACTGAAGCTTTCTTT.

V gene TRBV19 combines with J gene TRBJ2-1, with 8 nucleotides matching TRBD2. The CDR3 contains 14 residues. V gave up 6 bases and J gave up 5 bases; unmatched junction bases: 6. Per germline, CDR1 LNHDA and CDR2 SQIVND (reference sequence). CDR3 nucleotides: TGTGCCAGTAGAGGGACTAGTATACACAATGAGCAGTTCTTC. This codes for CASRGTSIHNEQFF.

J is TRBJ2-1 and V is TRBV5-1, with D possibly matching TRBD1 (5 bases). Per the germline V gene, CDR1 is SGHRS and CDR2 is YFSETQ. V dropped 4 bases and J dropped 7 bases, with 24 bases sitting between them. The length of the CDR3 is 17 residues. CDR3 sequence: CASSQGYNGRFANEQFF. For the CDR3, the DNA is TGCGCCAGCAGCCAGGGTTATAACGGCAGGTTCGCAAATGAGCAGTTCTTC.

The count of this clone is one. This rearrangement joins TRBV7-2 to TRBJ2-2, with D perhaps matching TRBD2 (6 bases). V lost 5 bases and J lost 6, with 13 bases in between. Germline CDR1 reads SGHTA; CDR2 reads FQGNSA. The CDR3 covers 14 residues. The CDR3 sequence: CASSPGGLPGELFF. The DNA for the CDR3 is TGTGCCAGCAGCCCCGGGGGACTGCCCGGGGAGCTGTTTTTT.

The chain joins TRBV11-1 to TRBJ2-3; tentative D call: TRBD2 (5 bases). The V and J ends lost 5 bases and 2 bases respectively, with 23 bases between them. Germline V gene sequence: CDR1 SGHAT, CDR2 FQDESV (reference sequence). This CDR3 contains 18 residues. In nucleotides, the CDR3 is TGTGCCAGCAGCCGTAATGAGGGAACATGGATTCTCACAGATACGCAGTATTTT. Amino acids: CASSRNEGTWILTDTQYF.

The rearrangement links TRBV5-1 to TRBJ1-1; TRBD1 aligns across 10 bases. Germline V gene data show CDR1 as SGHRS and CDR2 as YFSETQ. With 2 bases clipped from V and 4 bases from J, the junction kept 14 bases outside the gene matches. The CDR3 totals 18 residues. As DNA, the CDR3 is TGCGCCAGCAGCTTCCGGGACAGGGGCCTTTGGGGGGGCACTGAAGCTTTCTTT. The encoded protein is CASSFRDRGLWGGTEAFF.

Of note for this clone: This CDR3 is also generated by other DNA sequences in the sample. This chain links TRBV7-3 with TRBJ2-2; TRBD2 matches at 13 bases. Germline V gene sequence: CDR1 SGHTA, CDR2 FQGTGA. This CDR3 has 16 amino acids. The V and J ends lost 5 bases and 6 bases, in that order; junction bases with no gene match: 6. The CDR3 region is CASSLGLAGASGELFF. CDR3 bases: TGTGCCAGCAGCCTCGGACTAGCGGGAGCGTCCGGGGAGCTGTTTTTT.

The chain joins TRBV2 to TRBJ2-3; TRBD1 matches 9 bases. V was pared by 6 bases and J by 6 bases, with 10 bases of the junction left unmatched. The germline CDR1 and CDR2 sequences are SNHLY and FYNNEI. The CDR3 totals 15 residues. CDR3: CASRKGQGDWDTQYF. The CDR3 DNA is TGTGCCAGCAGGAAGGGACAGGGTGATTGGGATACGCAGTATTTT.

V and J are TRBV4-2 and TRBJ2-4; 7 nucleotides line up with TRBD2. This CDR3 region has 16 residues. V lost 4 bases and J lost 3; bases outside the gene matches: 9. The germline V gene has CDR1 LGHNA and CDR2 YNFKEQ. CDR3 protein: CASSPIGEGRKNIQYF. CDR3 nucleotides: TGTGCCAGCAGCCCCATCGGGGAGGGCCGCAAAAACATTCAGTACTTC.

The chain recombines TRBV2 with TRBJ2-3; D remains ambiguous. Trimming removed 3 bases from V and 0 bases from J, with 10 bases in between. This CDR3 comprises 15 residues. Germline V CDR1 and CDR2: SNHLY, FYNNEI. The CDR3 sequence is CASSDEVSSTDTQYF. The CDR3 coding sequence is TGTGCCAGCAGTGACGAGGTTTCTAGCACAGATACGCAGTATTTT.

This chain connects TRBV6-1 to TRBJ2-2; tentative D call: TRBD2 (5 bases). Trimming pared 0 bases from V and 4 bases from J, leaving 9 bases between. Germline loops: CDR1 MNHNS, CDR2 SASEGT. The CDR3 is made up of 15 amino acids. CDR3 nucleotides: TGTGCCAGCAGTGAAGCCGGACTGTTCACCGGGGAGCTGTTTTTT. Translation gives CASSEAGLFTGELFF.

Concerning this clone itself: One end of the junction does not line up with germline, which may come from a read error. The rearrangement joins TRBV6-5 to TRBJ2-1, with no clear D. Germline CDR1 reads MNHEY; CDR2 reads SVGAGI. CDR3 length: 12 amino acids. CDR3 coding DNA: TGTGCCAGCAGTTACTCCAACAATGAGCAGTTCTTC. Residues: CASSYSNNEQFF.

The rearrangement uses TRBV11-3 and TRBJ2-7; D possibly corresponds to TRBD2 (6 bases). This CDR3 contains 16 residues. The germline V gene has CDR1 SGHNT and CDR2 YENEEA. Between the trimmed V and J ends, which lost 5 bases and 1 base, there was a span of 18 bases. CDR3 nucleotide sequence: TGTGCCAGCAGCGAAGGACTTTTCCGGGGGTCCTACGAGCAGTACTTC. Protein: CASSEGLFRGSYEQYF.

The V call is TRBV5-4, the J call TRBJ1-4; D is undetermined. Between the trimmed V and J ends, which lost 2 bases and 5 bases, there was a span of 7 bases. This CDR3 region has 13 residues. Germline CDR1 is SGHNT and CDR2 is YYREEE (reference sequence). Here the CDR3 DNA reads TGTGCCAGCAGCTTCGGTTACAATGAAAAACTGTTTTTT. Translation gives CASSFGYNEKLFF.

The chain carries TRBV5-4 and TRBJ2-3, with unresolved D. CDR3 size: 14 residues. The V gene lost 4 bases and the J gene lost 0 bases, with 9 bases spanning the gap. Germline V CDR1 and CDR2: SGHNT, YYREEE (reference sequence). CDR3 sequence reads: CASSLTSSTDTQYF. In DNA, the CDR3 is TGTGCCAGCAGCCTCACCAGTAGCACAGATACGCAGTATTTT. Full variable domain (rest looked up from reference TRBV5-4 and TRBJ2-3): ETGVTQSPTHLIKTRGQQVTLRCSSQSGHNTVSWYQQALGQGPQFIFQYYREEENGRGNFPPRFSGLQFPNYSSELNVNALELDDSALYLCASSLTSSTDTQYFGPGTRLTVL.

The CDR3 DNA reads as TGCGCCAGCAGTTCCGGGACTAGCGGGTACAATGAGCAGTTCTTC. It translates to CASSSGTSGYNEQFF. The V and J genes are TRBV4-1 and TRBJ2-1; TRBD2 aligns across 12 bases. CDR3 size: 15 residues. Germline CDR1 MGHRA, CDR2 YSYEKL. V dropped 6 bases and J dropped 4; count of bases not matched to a gene: 4.

The chain employs TRBV9 and TRBJ2-7, with 7 bases matching TRBD2. CDR1 is SGDLS, CDR2 YYNGEE, per germline. The length of the CDR3 is 15 residues. Unmatched junction bases numbered 10, after V lost 0 bases and J lost 7 bases. CDR3 bases: TGTGCCAGCAGCGTAGGGGGCGGGAGTCAGTATGAGCAGTACTTC. As protein: CASSVGGGSQYEQYF.

CDR3 bases: TGTGCCAGCAGCTTAGAAGTGACAGGGCCAAACACCGGAAACACCATATATTTT. This translates into CASSLEVTGPNTGNTIYF. V is TRBV7-2 and J is TRBJ1-3; 7 bases line up with TRBD1. Germline V CDR1 and CDR2: SGHTA, FQGNSA. Trimming at V came to 1 base and at J to 4 bases, leaving 13 bases not matched to a gene. The length of the CDR3 is 18 residues.

The genes are TRBV6-1 and TRBJ2-5, with 7 positions matching TRBD1. There are 14 residues in the CDR3. J gave up 5 bases and V 4 bases, and 7 bases lay outside the gene matches. Germline CDR1 reads MNHNS; CDR2 reads SASEGT. The CDR3, as DNA: TGTGCCAGCAGTGCGGACAGGCCCCGGGAGACCCAGTACTTC. Translated: CASSADRPRETQYF.

This chain connects TRBV5-4 to TRBJ2-2; TRBD2 matches at 9 bases. V was pared by 0 bases and J by 8 bases, with 2 bases of the junction left unmatched. Germline V lookup: CDR1 SGHNT, CDR2 YYREEE (reference sequence). CDR3 size: 14 residues. The CDR3 coding sequence is TGTGCCAGCAGCTTGGGACTAGCGGAGGGGGAGCTGTTTTTT. It yields the protein CASSLGLAEGELFF.